A single T cell receptor beta chain is shown here with its context. This CDR3 spans 15 amino acids. J gave up 4 bases and V 4 bases, and 8 bases lay outside the gene matches. Germline V gene data show CDR1 as SGHRS and CDR2 as YFSETQ. The data were obtained in a study of blood T cell repertoires in COVID-19. Turning to the study itself: COVID-19 samples, acute and convalescent, were from the United States, Italy and Spain.

Per the original data handling: Cell counts per sample came from amplifying reference gene primers. TCRdb's copy holds only in-frame clones and misses some; the assay was immunoSEQ multiplex PCR. The V and J calls and clone size are taken from that table; D and trimming were inferred from the DNA. This sample has roughly 140,000 clones; roughly 80% occur once, and the top ten carry over 6.5%. Input material: peripheral blood. The chain combines TRBV5-1 with TRBJ2-5; 9 bases line up with TRBD1. The clonotype was recovered from a middle-aged man with active or convalescent COVID-19. This chain's CDR3 is CASSEITGGGETQYF. In DNA, the CDR3 is TGCGCCAGCAGCGAGATAACAGGGGGCGGAGAGACCCAGTACTTC. Using reference TRBV5-1 and TRBJ2-5 for the parts outside the CDR3, the full variable domain is KAGVTQTPRYLIKTRGQQVTLSCSPISGHRSVSWYQQTPGQGLQFLFEYFSETQRNKGNFPGRFSGRQFSNSRSEMNVSTLELGDSALYLCASSEITGGGETQYFGPGTRLLVL.